This T cell receptor beta chain was retrieved from a study of CD8 T cells in Susac syndrome. Looking at the study overall: At blood draw, Susac syndrome patients were therapy-naive, on corticosteroids, or on intravenous immunoglobulin alone.

This CDR3 is 19 amino acids long. Germline trimming cut 2 bases from V and 4 bases from J; bases unmatched to any gene: 19. Germline-derived CDR1 and CDR2 are KGHSH and LQKENI. Reverse transcription used roughly 0.5 to 1 ug RNA and random hexamers. Amplification of TCR beta CDR3 across 54 Vbeta and 13 Jbeta was performed with immunoSEQ multiplex PCR. MiXCR was run by TCRdb on the immunoSEQ multiplex PCR reads, yielding one entry per CDR3 protein. The data show roughly 190,000 distinct CDR3 sequences, approximately 94% seen once. This TCR came from a human donor with Susac syndrome. Sequencing used CD4+ T cells from PBMCs. The chain has TRBV18 and TRBJ2-5, with TRBD2 matching 7 bases. CDR3 DNA: TGTGCCAGCTCACCAATGCAGCGGGGTTCCATCCAGGGCAGAGAGACCCAGTACTTC. Its translation is CASSPMQRGSIQGRETQYF.